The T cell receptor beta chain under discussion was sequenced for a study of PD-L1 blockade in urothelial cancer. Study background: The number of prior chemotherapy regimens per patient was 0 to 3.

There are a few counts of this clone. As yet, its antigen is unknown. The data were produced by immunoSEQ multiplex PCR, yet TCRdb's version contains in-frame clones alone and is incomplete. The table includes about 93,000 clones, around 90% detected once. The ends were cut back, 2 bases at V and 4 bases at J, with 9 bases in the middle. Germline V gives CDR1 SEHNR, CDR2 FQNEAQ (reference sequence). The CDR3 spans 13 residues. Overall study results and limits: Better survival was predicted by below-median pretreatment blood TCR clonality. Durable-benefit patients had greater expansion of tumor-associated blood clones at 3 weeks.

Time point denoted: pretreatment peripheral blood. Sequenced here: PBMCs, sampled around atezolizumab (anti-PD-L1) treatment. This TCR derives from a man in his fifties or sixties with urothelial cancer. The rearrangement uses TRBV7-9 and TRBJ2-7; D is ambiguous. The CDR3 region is CASSLHTSYEQYF. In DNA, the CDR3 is TGTGCCAGCAGCTTACACACCTCTTACGAGCAGTACTTC. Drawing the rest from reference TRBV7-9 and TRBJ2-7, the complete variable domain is DTGVSQNPRHKITKRGQNVTFRCDPISEHNRLYWYRQTLGQGPEFLTYFQNEAQLEKSRLLSDRFSAERPKGSFSTLEIQRTEQGDSAMYLCASSLHTSYEQYFGPGTRLTVT.